The rows below give T cell receptor beta chains drawn from one sample of a study of blood T cell repertoires in COVID-19. Profiled with immunoSEQ multiplex PCR; TCRdb holds only in-frame clones, not every one. The data show roughly 110,000 clones, about 80% seen once. Sequences were obtained from peripheral blood. These receptor sequences come from a woman aged 55-75 years with acute or convalescent COVID-19. Each CDR3 is given with its conserved first and last residue. The D gene is left open where the match is weak. Size values are once, few and many counts, or a class for expanded clones, and some rows have none.

d_call	v_call	cdr3_length	clone_size	j_call	cdr3_aa
TRBD1	TRBV2	14	.	TRBJ2-7	CASNLGGITYEQYF
TRBD2	TRBV5-1	18	.	TRBJ2-2	CASSLVFQAGGITGELFF
TRBD1	TRBV19	15	.	TRBJ2-3	CASSPTGEAADTQYF
TRBD1	TRBV3-1/TRBV3-2	16	.	TRBJ1-5	CASSQGFQGGGQPQHF
.	TRBV5-8	15	.	TRBJ2-7	CASSLGGTASYEQYF
.	TRBV7-8	13	.	TRBJ1-5	CASSSTGGGPQHF
.	TRBV4-1	15	.	TRBJ2-1	CASSQDSRVYNEQFF
.	TRBV25-1	17	.	TRBJ1-1	CASSEPTLPGLGTEAFF
.	TRBV28	15	.	TRBJ1-5	CASRPQTGGNQPQHF
TRBD2	TRBV6-5	15	few	TRBJ2-7	CASSPPAGGPHEQYF
.	TRBV5-1	12	.	TRBJ2-7	CASFDNSYEQYF
TRBD1	TRBV2	14	.	TRBJ1-2	CASRRTGQGSGYTF
.	TRBV6-1	15	.	TRBJ1-3	CASSEAPGSGNTIYF
.	TRBV7-3	14	.	TRBJ1-2	CASSLTQGLEGYTF
TRBD1	TRBV18	15	.	TRBJ1-1	CASSRNTGENTEAFF
TRBD2	TRBV29-1	15	.	TRBJ2-1	CSVDAWTSGSNEQFF
.	TRBV3-1/TRBV3-2	15	.	TRBJ2-5	CASSLNAGQWETQYF